One and the same sample provided the 18 T cell receptor beta chains below, sequenced in a study of technical replicates of blood from several donors. Measured with immunoSEQ multiplex PCR; TCRdb has only the in-frame clones, and not every one. The table includes roughly 100,000 clones, 96% detected once. The sample taken for sequencing was T cells isolated from PBMCs. Every receptor here comes from a human donor in good health.

This chain links TRBV11-3 with TRBJ2-1, with D maybe TRBD1 (6 bases). CDR1 and CDR2 from the germline V gene are SGHNT and YENEEA. CDR3 length: 11 amino acids. The V end lost 7 bases, the J end lost 10 bases, and 11 bases lay between the germline ends. CDR3 bases: TGTGCCAGCATCTTCAGGGGAGAGCAGTTCTTC. Protein: CASIFRGEQFF.

The rearrangement joins TRBV25-1 to TRBJ1-1; TRBD1 matches 8 bases. CDR3 length: 15 amino acids. The junction had 11 bases not matched to a gene; V was cut back by 1 base and J by 10 bases. The germline gives CDR1 MGHDK, CDR2 SYGVNS. The CDR3 DNA follows: TGTGCCAGCAGTGAATGGGGACAGGCCCTAAGCGGAGCTTTCTTT. Its protein is CASSEWGQALSGAFF.

V is TRBV18 and J is TRBJ2-3; 7 nucleotides align to TRBD1. Germline CDR1 is KGHSH and CDR2 is LQKENI. The V segment lost 6 bases and the J segment 7 bases; nucleotides outside the gene matches: 10. CDR3 length equals 14 residues. CDR3 DNA: TGTGCCAGCTCCCGATCCGGGACAGTCAATACGCAGTATTTT. Its protein product is CASSRSGTVNTQYF.

V usage is TRBV19 and J usage is TRBJ2-7; 7 bases are a match to TRBD2. Trimming cost V 5 bases and J 0 bases; bases outside gene matches: 4. The germline gives CDR1 LNHDA, CDR2 SQIVND (reference sequence). The CDR3 is made up of 14 amino acids. CDR3 in amino acids: CASSGERDSYEQYF. The CDR3 DNA sequence: TGTGCCAGTAGTGGCGAGCGGGACTCCTACGAGCAGTACTTC.

The V call is TRBV7-9, the J call TRBJ1-1; 7 bases match TRBD1. Trimming took 4 bases from V and 8 from J; bases not matched to a gene: 7. This CDR3 has 13 residues. The V gene's germline CDR1 is SEHNR and CDR2 FQNEAQ (reference sequence). The CDR3 coding sequence is TGTGCCAGCAGCTCCGGGACAGCGGCAGAAGCTTTCTTT. As protein: CASSSGTAAEAFF.

This clone came up once. The V call is TRBV18, the J call TRBJ1-1; 7 bases are a match to TRBD1. J gave up 0 bases and V 6 bases, and 4 bases lay outside the gene matches. The CDR3 is 14 residues long. Per germline, CDR1 KGHSH and CDR2 LQKENI. The CDR3 reads CASSQQGLNTEAFF. Written as DNA, the CDR3 is TGTGCCAGCTCGCAACAGGGGCTGAACACTGAAGCTTTCTTT.

This chain uses TRBV30 with TRBJ1-2, with TRBD1 as a possible D gene (5 bases). This CDR3 contains 15 residues. With 1 base removed from V and 5 bases from J, the gap between germline ends came to 17 bases. Germline V lookup: CDR1 GTSNPN, CDR2 SVGIG (reference sequence). The CDR3 loop is CAWSEGRESPYGYTF. CDR3 coding DNA: TGTGCCTGGAGTGAAGGCAGGGAAAGTCCTTATGGCTACACCTTC. The complete variable domain, with remaining parts taken from reference TRBV30 and TRBJ1-2, reads SQTIHQWPATLVQPVGSPLSLECTVEGTSNPNLYWYRQAAGRGLQLLFYSVGIGQISSEVPQNLSASRPQDRQFILSSKKLLLSDSGFYLCAWSEGRESPYGYTFGSGTRLTVV.

The chain uses TRBV11-2 and TRBJ2-1, with a tentative D call TRBD1 (6 bases). Germline-derived CDR1 and CDR2 are SGHAT and FQNNGV. Trimming pared 5 bases from V and 5 bases from J, leaving 16 bases between. This CDR3 region has 15 residues. CDR3 in DNA: TGTGCCAGCAGCCTAAGGGACATCGGAAACAATGAGCAGTTCTTC. As protein: CASSLRDIGNNEQFF.

This clone was detected once. Written as DNA, the CDR3 is TGTGCCACCAGCGCTATGGGGGGGACTAGCGGTCCCTACAATGAGCAGTTCTTC. Translation: CATSAMGGTSGPYNEQFF. The chain uses TRBV15 and TRBJ2-1, with 11 bases fitting TRBD2. The length of the CDR3 is 18 residues. Germline-derived CDR1 and CDR2 are LNHNV and YYDKDF (reference sequence). J lost 2 bases, V lost 5 bases, and 11 bases had no gene match.

The chain uses TRBV19 and TRBJ2-3, with 9 nucleotides matching TRBD1. Germline loops: CDR1 LNHDA, CDR2 SQIVND (reference sequence). The CDR3 contains 16 residues. J gave up 4 bases and V 5 bases, and 10 bases lay outside the gene matches. CDR3 sequence: CASSFGTGRESDTQYF. Written as DNA, the CDR3 is TGTGCCAGTAGTTTCGGGACAGGGAGGGAGTCAGATACGCAGTATTTT.

The rearrangement uses TRBV4-2 and TRBJ2-1; D possibly corresponds to TRBD2 (7 bases). The CDR3 covers 18 residues. Germline V gene lookup returns CDR1 LGHNA and CDR2 YNFKEQ. V lost 4 bases to trimming and J lost 4 bases, with 23 bases between them. CDR3 sequence (DNA): TGTGCCAGCAGCCTAACCCACATGGGGGGGGGCAAGTACAATGAGCAGTTCTTC. Translated, it gives CASSLTHMGGGKYNEQFF.

The chain has TRBV19 and TRBJ2-5; tentatively, D is TRBD1 (5 bases). V was shortened by 1 base and J by 1 base, with 7 bases between the two germline ends. This CDR3 has 14 amino acids. Germline CDR1 and CDR2: LNHDA and SQIVND (reference sequence). The CDR3 region has the DNA TGTGCCAGTAGTATAGCAGGGATCCAAGAGACCCAGTACTTC. Translating it yields CASSIAGIQETQYF.

The rearrangement links TRBV7-4 to TRBJ1-1, with D possibly being TRBD1 (5 bases). Trimming took 5 bases from V and 0 from J, leaving 10 bases between them. The germline V gene encodes CDR1 SGHVT and CDR2 SQSDAQ. The CDR3 covers 14 residues. CDR3 in amino acids: CASSKGYMNTEAFF. DNA of the CDR3: TGTGCCAGCAGCAAGGGGTATATGAACACTGAAGCTTTCTTT.

The chain carries TRBV4-1 and TRBJ2-7, with 9 positions matching TRBD1. CDR1 is MGHRA, CDR2 YSYEKL, per germline. The CDR3 runs to 19 residues. Trimming removed 2 bases from V and 0 bases from J; junction bases left unmatched: 14. CDR3 sequence: CASSQFHIIGTGSSYEQYF. The CDR3 DNA reads as TGCGCCAGCAGCCAATTTCACATTATAGGGACAGGGAGCTCCTACGAGCAGTACTTC.

This clone was picked up one time. The chain joins TRBV7-9 to TRBJ1-2; D possibly corresponds to TRBD1 (6 bases). Trimming shortened V by 3 bases and J by 0 bases, and 11 bases separated the two germline ends. From germline, CDR1 is SEHNR and CDR2 FQNEAQ (reference sequence). The CDR3 runs 15 residues. The CDR3 is CASSFEGHSNYGYTF. CDR3 nucleotide sequence: TGTGCCAGCAGCTTCGAGGGACATTCTAACTATGGCTACACCTTC.

V gene TRBV5-6 combines with J gene TRBJ2-7, with TRBD2 matching over 11 bases. The CDR3 is 15 amino acids. Germline CDR1 and CDR2: SGHDT and YYEEEE. The V segment lost 5 bases and the J segment 3 bases; nucleotides outside the gene matches: 7. CDR3 sequence reads: CASRLGLAEDYEQYF. DNA for the CDR3: TGTGCCAGCAGACTGGGACTAGCGGAGGACTACGAGCAGTACTTC.

The J gene is TRBJ1-4, the V gene TRBV27; D is possibly TRBD1 (5 bases). CDR3 length: 14 residues. Trimming took 3 bases from V and 8 from J, leaving 13 bases between them. Germline CDR1 reads MNHEY; CDR2 reads SMNVEV (reference sequence). The CDR3 region is CASSFKGVGEKLFF. The CDR3 DNA reads TGTGCCAGCAGTTTCAAAGGGGTCGGGGAAAAACTGTTTTTT.

This chain connects TRBV5-4 to TRBJ2-5, with D hard to call. The V gene's germline CDR1 is SGHNT and CDR2 YYREEE (reference sequence). V was trimmed by 3 bases and J by 3 bases, leaving 9 bases between them. The CDR3 spans 13 residues. The CDR3 reads CASSSPRKETQYF. CDR3 coding DNA: TGTGCCAGCAGCTCCCCTAGGAAAGAGACCCAGTACTTC.